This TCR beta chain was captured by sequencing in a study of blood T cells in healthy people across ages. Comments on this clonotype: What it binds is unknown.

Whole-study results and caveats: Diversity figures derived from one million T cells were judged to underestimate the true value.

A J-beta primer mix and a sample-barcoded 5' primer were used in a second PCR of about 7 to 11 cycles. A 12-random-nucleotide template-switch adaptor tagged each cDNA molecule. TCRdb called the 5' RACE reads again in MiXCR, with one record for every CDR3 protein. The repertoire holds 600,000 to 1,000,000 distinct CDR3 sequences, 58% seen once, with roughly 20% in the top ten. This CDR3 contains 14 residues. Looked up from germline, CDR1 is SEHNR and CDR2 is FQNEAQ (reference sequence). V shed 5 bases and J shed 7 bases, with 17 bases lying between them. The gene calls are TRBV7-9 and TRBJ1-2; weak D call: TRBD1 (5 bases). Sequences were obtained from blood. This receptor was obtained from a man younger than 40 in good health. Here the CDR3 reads CASSPALWGSGYTF. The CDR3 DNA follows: TGTGCCAGCAGCCCAGCCCTGTGGGGGAGTGGCTACACCTTC.